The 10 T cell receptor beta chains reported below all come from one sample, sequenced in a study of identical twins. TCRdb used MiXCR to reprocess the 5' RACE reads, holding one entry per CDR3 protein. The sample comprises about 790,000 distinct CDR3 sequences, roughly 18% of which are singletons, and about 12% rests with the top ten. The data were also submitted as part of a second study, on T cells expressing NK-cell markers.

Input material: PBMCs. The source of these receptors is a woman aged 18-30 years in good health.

This CDR3 is CSARGDRGSGNTIYF. The DNA for the CDR3 is TGCAGTGCTAGGGGCGACAGGGGCTCTGGAAACACCATATATTTT. The chain links TRBV20-1 to TRBJ1-3; TRBD1 matches 8 bases. Germline V gene data show CDR1 as DFQATT and CDR2 as SNEGSKA (reference sequence). V shed 3 bases and J 0 bases; nucleotides not matched to a gene: 4. This CDR3 is 15 amino acids long.

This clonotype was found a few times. The CDR3 sequence: CASSRKDTEAFF. The CDR3 bases are TGTGCCAGCAGCCGGAAGGACACTGAAGCTTTCTTT. The V call is TRBV12-3 or TRBV12-4, the J call TRBJ1-1, with unresolved D. The CDR3 contains 12 residues. Trimming shortened V by 6 bases and J by 3 bases, and 8 bases separated the two germline ends.

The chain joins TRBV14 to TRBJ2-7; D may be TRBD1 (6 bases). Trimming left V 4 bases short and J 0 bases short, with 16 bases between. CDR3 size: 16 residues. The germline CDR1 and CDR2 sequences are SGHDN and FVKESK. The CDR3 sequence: CASSRFGEGDSYEQYF. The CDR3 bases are TGTGCCAGCAGCCGATTCGGAGAGGGGGACTCCTACGAGCAGTACTTC.

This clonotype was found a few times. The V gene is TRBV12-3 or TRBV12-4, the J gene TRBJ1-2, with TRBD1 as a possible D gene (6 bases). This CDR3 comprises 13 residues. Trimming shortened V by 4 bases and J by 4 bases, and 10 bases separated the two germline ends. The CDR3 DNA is TGTGCCAGCAGTTACTTGGACAGCTATGGCTACACCTTC. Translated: CASSYLDSYGYTF.

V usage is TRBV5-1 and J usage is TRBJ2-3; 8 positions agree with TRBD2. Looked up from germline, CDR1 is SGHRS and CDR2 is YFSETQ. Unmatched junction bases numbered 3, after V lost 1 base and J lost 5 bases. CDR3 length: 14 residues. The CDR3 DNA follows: TGCGCCAGCAGCTTGACTAGCGGAAGAGATACGCAGTATTTT. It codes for CASSLTSGRDTQYF.

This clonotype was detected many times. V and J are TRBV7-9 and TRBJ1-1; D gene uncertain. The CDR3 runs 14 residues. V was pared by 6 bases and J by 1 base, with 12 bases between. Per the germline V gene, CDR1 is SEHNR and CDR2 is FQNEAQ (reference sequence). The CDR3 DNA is TGTGCCAGCAGTTCCGGAACAACGAACACTGAAGCTTTCTTT. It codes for CASSSGTTNTEAFF.

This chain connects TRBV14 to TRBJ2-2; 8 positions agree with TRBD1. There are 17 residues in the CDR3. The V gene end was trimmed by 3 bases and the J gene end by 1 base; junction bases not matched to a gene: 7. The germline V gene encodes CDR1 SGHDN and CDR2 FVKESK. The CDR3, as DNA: TGTGCCAGCAGCCACAGGGGGCGGACTCTGAACACCGGGGAGCTGTTTTTT. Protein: CASSHRGRTLNTGELFF.

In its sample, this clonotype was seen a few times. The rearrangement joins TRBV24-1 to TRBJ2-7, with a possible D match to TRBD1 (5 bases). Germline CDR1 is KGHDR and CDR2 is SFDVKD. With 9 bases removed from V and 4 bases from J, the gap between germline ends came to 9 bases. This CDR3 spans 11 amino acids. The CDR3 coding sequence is TGTGCCACCTCAGGGAATTACGAGCAGTACTTC. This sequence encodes CATSGNYEQYF.

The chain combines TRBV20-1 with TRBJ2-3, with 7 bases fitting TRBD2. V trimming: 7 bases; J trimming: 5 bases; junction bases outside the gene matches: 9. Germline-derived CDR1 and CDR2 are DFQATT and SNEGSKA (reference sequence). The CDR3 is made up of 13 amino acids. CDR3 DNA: TGCAGTGGGAAGCGGGAAATGGGAGATACGCAGTATTTT. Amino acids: CSGKREMGDTQYF.

CDR3 sequence (DNA): TGTGCCAGCAGCTTCATGCTAGCTAGCACAGATACGCAGTATTTT. It is translated as CASSFMLASTDTQYF. The chain recombines TRBV7-2 with TRBJ2-3; weak D call: TRBD2 (5 bases). The CDR3 totals 15 residues. Germline loops: CDR1 SGHTA, CDR2 FQGNSA. Trimming pared 3 bases from V and 0 bases from J, leaving 10 bases between.